The rows below give T cell receptor beta chains drawn from one sample of a study of shared clonotypes between healthy human individuals. Sequencing was performed with immunoSEQ multiplex PCR; in TCRdb, only in-frame clones are kept and a portion is missing. The data hold 2 million to 2.5 million clones, with about 92% observed a single time. Sequences were obtained from naive CD4+ T cells from PBMCs. The receptors were sampled from a man aged 18-30 years in good health. Some clones in this sample may be carry-over from other donors' samples. Both conserved end residues are trimmed from each CDR3. Not all rows give a size; the values are once, few, many and, for expanded clones, a class.

TRBV5-1,.,12,TRBJ2-3,ASSSLTSTDTQY
TRBV5-1,.,13,TRBJ2-7,ASSHPGTGTYEQY
TRBV18,.,12,TRBJ1-1,ASRTATGSTEAF
TRBV7-6,.,13,TRBJ2-1,ASSATSGIYNEQF
TRBV6-6,.,14,TRBJ2-3,ASSRATGLGTDTQY
TRBV27,.,15,TRBJ1-1,ASRVGRTDPGGPEAF
TRBV2,.,11,TRBJ1-2,ASSERTGYGYT
TRBV2,.,11,TRBJ1-5,ASRREAGQPQH
TRBV7-2,.,12,TRBJ2-5,ASSLSGRQETQY
TRBV27,.,12,TRBJ1-1,ASSSRDRNTEAF
TRBV5-1,.,14,TRBJ2-2,ASSLVGDANTGELF
TRBV5-1,.,12,TRBJ1-1,ASRGSFGDTEAF
TRBV19,.,11,TRBJ2-7,ASTRAGAYEQY
TRBV27,.,11,TRBJ1-1,ASSLGMGTEAF
TRBV6-1,.,13,TRBJ1-4,ASSAFRGRGEKLF
TRBV7-9,.,12,TRBJ1-1,ASGDHQPNTEAF
TRBV6-1,.,16,TRBJ1-2,ASSEGGLRQIANYGYT
TRBV9,.,13,TRBJ2-3,ASSTGPLSTDTQY
TRBV7-9,.,13,TRBJ2-7,ASSFGGGRAYEQY
TRBV12-5,.,13,TRBJ2-3,ASGPGQGEADTQY
TRBV28,.,12,TRBJ1-4,ASSFLPGGGKLF
TRBV4-1,.,14,TRBJ2-3,ASSPRTGGSTDTQY
TRBV2,.,13,TRBJ2-7,ASSALRDTTYEQY
TRBV5-4,.,13,TRBJ2-5,ASSLGRVGTETQY
TRBV28,.,14,TRBJ2-2,ASSLQTGTNTGELF
TRBV7-3,.,15,TRBJ2-1,ASSLLAGAVYNNEQF
TRBV4-1,.,12,TRBJ1-2,ASSQAPALVSYT
TRBV7-9,.,10,TRBJ2-4,ASSKGEHIQY
TRBV5-6,.,14,TRBJ2-1,ASSLVSGPPYNEQF
TRBV18,.,13,TRBJ2-3,ASSPPSGAPDTQY
TRBV2,.,17,TRBJ2-6,ASSGAGGQPYSGANVLT
TRBV7-8,.,13,TRBJ1-2,ASSLGGQLMLGYT
TRBV29-1,once,13,TRBJ2-7,SVDYRDRGLYEQY
TRBV19,.,10,TRBJ2-7,ASMGGHYEQY
TRBV4-1,.,12,TRBJ2-3,ASSRRRDTDTQY
TRBV28,.,10,TRBJ2-1,ASSLLRARQF
TRBV25-1,.,12,.,ASSEYTETYEQY
TRBV2,.,14,TRBJ2-5,ASTGREGLRQETQY
TRBV7-2,.,13,TRBJ2-7,ASSLASGANYEQY
TRBV4-1,.,13,TRBJ1-2,ASSMTGGMVYGYT
TRBV2,.,12,TRBJ2-1,ASSGTSTYNEQF
TRBV28,.,12,TRBJ2-5,ASTHPETSGTQY
TRBV28,.,12,TRBJ1-1,ASSFRISNTEAF
TRBV5-1,.,12,TRBJ2-5,ASSRISGQETQY
TRBV5-1,.,10,TRBJ2-3,ASLSSGQVQY
TRBV29-1,.,13,TRBJ1-1,SVHPLNGPNTEAF
TRBV15,.,13,TRBJ2-5,ATSRESGTGMTQY
TRBV7-3,.,14,TRBJ2-7,ASSLSPTAASYEQY
TRBV15,.,10,TRBJ2-7,ATSRDRREQY
TRBV7-2,.,11,TRBJ2-1,ASSRTTYNEQF
TRBV27,.,11,TRBJ2-1,ASSRGLVTEQF
TRBV7-2,.,15,TRBJ2-1,ASTASRSANLYNEQF
TRBV20-1,.,9,TRBJ1-1,SASAVSEAF
TRBV7-9,.,11,TRBJ2-7,AIQGQGAYEQY
TRBV6-6,.,13,TRBJ2-1,ASSYLQGAYNEQF